This TCR beta chain is from a study of early T cells in non-severe SARS-CoV-2 infection listed by TCRdb under 2021. As for the study more broadly: Bulk RNA from unsorted whole blood was used for TCR sequencing, so alpha and beta chains could not be paired.

This clonotype was seen repeatedly, ten times or more. Its antigen specificity is not known. Base qualities are not recorded, but no much larger clone differs from it by a single base. The CDR3 has 16 amino acids, counting the end cysteine and phenylalanine. Kept here is only the CDR3 DNA, which spans 48 bases and is read in frame from base 1. The germline V gene supplies CDR1 KGHSH and CDR2 LQKENI. V is reduced by 1 base and J by 2 bases, leaving a spacing of 15 bases between them. This was a case-control study nested in a cohort of healthcare workers in London, UK, who had nasopharyngeal swab PCR tests and blood samples taken every week. Between 23 and 31 March 2020, the week of the UK lockdown, healthcare workers were enrolled and then followed up weekly for as long as 16 weeks. Library preparation employed 5' RACE. The data were produced on a NextSeq 500. The TCR library protocol attached unique molecular identifiers to individual cDNA molecules to correct for sequencing error and PCR bias. Both TCR alpha and beta chains were sequenced, and tight co-correlation was observed between alpha and beta sequence abundances in each sample. As for the original processing: Decombinator V4 was used to perform V gene, J gene and CDR3 annotation of TCR sequences. Expanded TCRs were defined as changing significantly between any two time points under a Poisson model with p below 0.0001. Abundances of TCRs were expressed as counts per million after normalisation to the total number of TCRs sequenced in each sample. MAIT TCRs were defined by TRAV1-2 paired with TRAJ12, TRAJ20 or TRAJ33, and iNKT TCRs by TRAV10 paired with TRAJ18. A search of VDJdb, accessed on 1 November 2021, was run for TCRs annotated to CMV, EBV and SARS-CoV-2, with TCRs annotated for multiple antigens excluded. TCRdb reprocessed the public reads (quality trimming at Q25 with fastp, clone calling with MiXCR) and kept in-frame beta chains. Each record represents a unique CDR3 protein, reported with the most common genes and DNA among its rows. TCRdb, not the original authors, processed these V and J calls. For this sample there are approximately 32,000 distinct CDR3 sequences; roughly 4.5% appear just once. The biggest ten clones account for over 5% of the sample.

Summary of the overall study and its limitations: VDJdb matching was skewed toward anti-spike CD8 responses and likely underestimated virus-specific expansions by missing private and CD4 specificities.

The sequenced sample consisted of whole blood. The receptor was derived from an adult who was a healthcare worker with PCR-confirmed SARS-CoV-2 infection or an uninfected control (not recorded which). The chain is assembled from TRBV18 and TRBJ2-7, with the D gene tentatively TRBD1 or TRBD2, based on 6 matching bases in each. The nucleotide sequence reads as follows: TGTGCCAGCTCACCACGCCAGGGGACGGGAGCCTACGAGCAGTACTTC. Protein translation: CASSPRQGTGAYEQYF.